Below, 15 T cell receptor beta chains from the same sample are listed, as sequenced in a study of immune cell composition in non-small cell lung cancer. Repertoires were generated with immunoSEQ multiplex PCR, while TCRdb's copy carries only in-frame clones and drops some. The sample lists 8,500 to 9,500 clones, approximately 80% occurring once. Normal lung was taken at the farthest possible site, at least 3 cm from tumour. Sequencing was performed on non-adjacent lung tissue. These receptors all stem from a human donor with non-small cell lung cancer.

This clone was picked up one time. V and J are TRBV7-2 and TRBJ2-1; a weak D match, TRBD1 (5 bases). Trimming left V 5 bases short and J 8 bases short, with 13 bases between. CDR3 size: 13 residues. Germline V lookup: CDR1 SGHTA, CDR2 FQGNSA. In DNA, the CDR3 is TGTGCCAGCAGCCCAGCAGGGTATGATGAGCAGTTCTTC. As protein: CASSPAGYDEQFF.

V is TRBV29-1 and J is TRBJ1-1, with D perhaps matching TRBD1 (6 bases). The CDR3 covers 17 residues. V was clipped by 3 bases and J by 0 bases, with 20 bases between them. Germline lookup yields CDR1 SQVTM and CDR2 ANQGSEA. The DNA for the CDR3 is TGCAGCGTTGACGGGGCGCAGGGGAGGACCATGAACACTGAAGCTTTCTTT. Encoded protein: CSVDGAQGRTMNTEAFF.

This chain connects TRBV5-1 to TRBJ2-3; D not certain. The CDR3 length is 11 residues. The germline V and J ends were trimmed by 4 bases and 5 bases, with 5 bases remaining between them. From germline, CDR1 is SGHRS and CDR2 YFSETQ. CDR3 protein: CASSDLDTQYF. CDR3 coding DNA: TGCGCCAGCAGCGACTTAGATACGCAGTATTTT.

The CDR3 loop reads CASSLRIVRTGELFF. The CDR3 nucleotides are TGTGCCAGCAGCTTGCGAATAGTGAGGACCGGGGAGCTGTTTTTT. V is TRBV5-6 and J is TRBJ2-2; no clear D. The CDR3 totals 15 residues. V lost 1 base to trimming and J lost 5 bases, with 12 bases between them. Looked up from germline, CDR1 is SGHDT and CDR2 is YYEEEE.

The chain carries TRBV5-6 and TRBJ2-1; D unresolved. Germline V gives CDR1 SGHDT, CDR2 YYEEEE. V lost 4 bases, J lost 7 bases, and 18 bases lay in between. This CDR3 contains 15 residues. CDR3 protein: CASSPPLTSTNEQFF. CDR3 DNA sequence: TGTGCCAGCAGCCCCCCCCTTACCTCGACGAATGAGCAGTTCTTC.

CDR3 sequence (DNA): TGTGCCAGTAGTATAGGACTAGCGGAACTATACGAGCAGTACTTC. Translated, it gives CASSIGLAELYEQYF. The V and J genes are TRBV19 and TRBJ2-7; 9 nucleotides line up with TRBD2. V dropped 1 base and J dropped 4; count of bases not matched to a gene: 5. The CDR3 loop spans 15 amino acids. The V gene's germline CDR1 is LNHDA and CDR2 SQIVND (reference sequence).

J is TRBJ1-5 and V is TRBV19; 9 nucleotides match TRBD1. This CDR3 region has 15 residues. V lost 7 bases to trimming and J lost 2 bases; unmatched junction nucleotides: 6. The germline gives CDR1 LNHDA, CDR2 SQIVND (reference sequence). CDR3 nucleotides: TGTGCCAGTAATACAGGGGGCGCGGGCAATCAGCCCCAGCATTTT. As protein: CASNTGGAGNQPQHF.

The chain employs TRBV13 and TRBJ2-1; a possible D gene is TRBD2 (6 bases). The CDR3 loop spans 15 amino acids. CDR1 PRHDT and CDR2 FYEKMQ come from the germline V gene (reference sequence). V was shortened by 5 bases and J by 6 bases, with 17 bases between the two germline ends. The CDR3 nucleotides are TGTGCCAGCAGCCCCAGGACTCCCGGGGGCAATGAGCAGTTCTTC. This sequence encodes CASSPRTPGGNEQFF.

The chain recombines TRBV7-8 with TRBJ1-5; a possible D gene is TRBD1 (6 bases). Germline V gives CDR1 SGHVS, CDR2 FQNEAQ. Trimming shortened V by 5 bases and J by 9 bases, and 26 bases separated the two germline ends. CDR3 length equals 17 residues. The CDR3 sequence: CASSRRDTNSPGLPQHF. The CDR3 DNA reads TGTGCCAGCAGCCGACGGGACACCAACTCACCGGGTTTGCCCCAGCATTTT.

This clone was seen only a few times. The chain combines TRBV5-5 with TRBJ1-3; D is unclear. Germline V gene sequence: CDR1 SGHKS, CDR2 YYEKEE (reference sequence). The CDR3 has 15 residues. V lost 4 bases and J lost 4, with 15 bases in between. CDR3 nucleotide sequence: TGTGCCAGCAGCCCCTGGGTTATGGGCGGAAACACCATATATTTT. Its protein is CASSPWVMGGNTIYF.

The chain links TRBV6-5 to TRBJ1-4; tentatively, D is TRBD1 (5 bases). The CDR3 is 16 residues long. The V end lost 4 bases, the J end lost 0 bases, and 12 bases lay between the germline ends. Germline values: CDR1 MNHEY, CDR2 SVGAGI. The CDR3 bases are TGTGCCAGCAGTTCAGGGACCCAGCCAACTAATGAAAAACTGTTTTTT. Translation: CASSSGTQPTNEKLFF.

The chain joins TRBV15 to TRBJ2-7, with D unresolved. Germline V CDR1 and CDR2: LNHNV, YYDKDF (reference sequence). This CDR3 spans 15 amino acids. Trimming cost V 0 bases and J 0 bases, with 9 bases left between them. The CDR3 reads CATSRDSGSSYEQYF. CDR3 in DNA: TGTGCCACCAGCAGAGATTCTGGCAGCTCCTACGAGCAGTACTTC.

V is TRBV5-1 and J is TRBJ1-3, with D unresolved. CDR1 is SGHRS, CDR2 YFSETQ, per germline. The V and J ends lost 4 bases and 8 bases respectively, with 10 bases between them. The CDR3 totals 12 residues. DNA of the CDR3: TGCGCCAGCAGCGTCGACCTGGACACCATATATTTT. It specifies CASSVDLDTIYF.

The gene calls are TRBV6-5 and TRBJ2-7; D may correspond to TRBD1 or TRBD2 (5 bases each). The CDR3 is 14 residues long. The V gene's germline CDR1 is MNHEY and CDR2 SVGAGI. Trimming took off 0 bases at V and 7 bases at J, with 13 bases between the two ends. CDR3 region: CASSYSQGSGEQYF. CDR3 nucleotides: TGTGCCAGCAGTTACTCGCAGGGCAGCGGTGAGCAGTACTTC.

This chain connects TRBV6-5 to TRBJ1-1; no definite D call. Germline V CDR1 and CDR2: MNHEY, SVGAGI. V lost 6 bases and J lost 1, with 12 bases in between. The CDR3 has 14 residues. The chain's CDR3 is CASRFRTGNTEAFF. The CDR3 DNA reads as TGTGCCAGCAGATTTCGGACGGGGAACACTGAAGCTTTCTTT.